The 2 T cell receptor beta chains reported below all come from one sample, sequenced in a study of blood T cell repertoires in COVID-19. Assay: immunoSEQ multiplex PCR; the TCRdb copy retains only in-frame clones and omits some. The repertoire holds approximately 190,000 clones, with approximately 90% as singletons. Sequenced input: peripheral blood. These receptors were obtained from a man aged 50-60 years with acute or convalescent COVID-19.

V gene TRBV11-3 combines with J gene TRBJ2-1; the match to TRBD1 covers 8 bases. Trimming cost V 3 bases and J 2 bases; bases outside gene matches: 3. Germline V lookup: CDR1 SGHNT, CDR2 YENEEA. There are 15 residues in the CDR3. In DNA form, the CDR3 reads TGTGCCAGCAGCTTGCGACAGGGGACCTACAATGAGCAGTTCTTC. Translated: CASSLRQGTYNEQFF.

The rearrangement links TRBV20-1 to TRBJ1-5; D unclear. Germline CDR1 DFQATT, CDR2 SNEGSKA (reference sequence). Trimming cost V 3 bases and J 5 bases, with 11 bases left between them. The CDR3 contains 13 residues. The CDR3 DNA reads as TGCAGTGCTAGTCTAGACGGAGATCAGCCCCAGCATTTT. It codes for CSASLDGDQPQHF.